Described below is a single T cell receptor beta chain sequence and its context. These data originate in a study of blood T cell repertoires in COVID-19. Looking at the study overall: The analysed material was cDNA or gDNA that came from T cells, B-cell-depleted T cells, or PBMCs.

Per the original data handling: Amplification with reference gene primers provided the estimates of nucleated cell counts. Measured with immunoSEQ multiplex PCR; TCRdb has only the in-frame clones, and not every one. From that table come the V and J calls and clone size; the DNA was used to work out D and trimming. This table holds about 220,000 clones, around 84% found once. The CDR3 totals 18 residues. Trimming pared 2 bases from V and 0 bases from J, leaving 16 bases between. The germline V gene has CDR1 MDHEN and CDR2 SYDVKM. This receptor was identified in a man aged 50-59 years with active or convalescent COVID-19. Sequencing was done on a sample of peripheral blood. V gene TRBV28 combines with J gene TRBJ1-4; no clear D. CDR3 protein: CASSLSRGWYATNEKLFF. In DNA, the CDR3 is TGTGCCAGCAGTTTAAGTCGAGGGTGGTATGCAACTAATGAAAAACTGTTTTTT. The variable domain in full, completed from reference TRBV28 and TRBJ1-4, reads DVKVTQSSRYLVKRTGEKVFLECVQDMDHENMFWYRQDPGLGLRLIYFSYDVKMKEKGDIPEGYSVSREKKERFSLILESASTNQTSMYLCASSLSRGWYATNEKLFFGSGTQLSVL.